This T cell receptor (beta chain) was sequenced during a study of shared clonotypes between healthy human individuals. V was pared by 2 bases and J by 7 bases, with 10 bases between. The V gene's germline CDR1 is SGHRS and CDR2 YFSETQ. This CDR3 comprises 13 residues. The unsorted PBMC sample used ten immunoSEQ deep assay plates. TCRdb's copy holds only in-frame clones and misses some; the assay was immunoSEQ multiplex PCR. In the table there are about 480,000 clones, approximately 85% of which are singletons. This sequence was found in a woman in her thirties or forties in good health. Some clones in this sample may be carry-over from other donors' samples. The chain is built from TRBV5-1 and TRBJ2-1, with D maybe TRBD1 (6 bases). The sample consisted of PBMCs. DNA for the CDR3: TGCGCCAGCAGCTTAAAGGGGGAAAATGAGCAGTTCTTC. Translated: CASSLKGENEQFF.